These 12 T cell receptor beta chains share one sample of origin, sequenced in a study of T-cell reconstitution after alpha-beta-depleted transplantation in children (dated by TCRdb to about 2016). The treatment or condition label, as the study defines it: allogeneic hematopoietic cell transplantation with graft depleted of TCRalphabeta T cells and CD19 B cells. Libraries were made using PCR. This sample was sequenced with an Illumina HiSeq 2500. To normalize quantification of the TCRbeta repertoire, the TCR libraries were built with molecular barcoding that relied on unique molecular identifiers. TCRdb reanalyzed the raw reads on its own, using fastp at Q25 for trimming and MiXCR for clone calling, and kept in-frame beta chains. Entries that share a CDR3 protein sequence are merged under the most common genes and DNA. Counted in this sample were roughly 310,000 distinct CDR3 sequences; approximately 23% of them appeared once. Of the sample, approximately 9.9% falls within the top ten clones.

The sequencing used PBMCs, mostly from graft donor cells, collected 180 days after TCRalphabeta/CD19-depleted stem cell transplant. These receptors originate from a male patient between 10 and 17 years old who had a stem cell transplant for acute lymphoblastic leukemia, so the T cells may come from the graft donor.

By share, this clonotype ranks as medium-sized. The V gene is TRBV10-3, the J gene TRBJ2-3; D call uncertain. The CDR3 extends over 11 amino acids. Germline V gene data show CDR1 as ENHRY and CDR2 as SYGVKD. The V end lost 3 bases, the J end lost 2 bases, and 0 bases lay between the germline ends. Here the CDR3 DNA reads TGTGCCATCAGTGACACAGATACGCAGTATTTT. Translating gives CAISDTDTQYF.

A few counts support this clonotype. The V call is TRBV6-5, the J call TRBJ2-1; 14 bases match TRBD2. CDR1 is MNHEY and CDR2 is SVGAGI in the germline V gene. This CDR3 has 17 residues. The V gene end was trimmed by 2 bases and the J gene end by 5 bases; junction bases not matched to a gene: 5. CDR3 region: CASSYMMGLAGDNEQFF. The CDR3 DNA reads TGTGCCAGCAGTTACATGATGGGACTAGCGGGAGACAATGAGCAGTTCTTC.

This rearrangement joins TRBV27 to TRBJ2-7; D perhaps matches TRBD2 (7 bases). Germline CDR1 MNHEY, CDR2 SMNVEV (reference sequence). V dropped 3 bases and J dropped 1 base, with 10 bases sitting between them. This CDR3 is built from 14 residues. The CDR3, as DNA: TGTGCCAGCAGTTTTCGGGGGGCTTCCTACGAGCAGTACTTC. Translation gives CASSFRGASYEQYF.

The rearrangement uses TRBV7-9 and TRBJ2-3; TRBD2 might be the D (5 bases). This CDR3 has 14 residues. The V and J ends lost 8 bases and 1 base respectively, with 13 bases between them. Germline V gives CDR1 SEHNR, CDR2 FQNEAQ (reference sequence). CDR3 amino acids: CASVLVGGTDTQYF. Written as DNA, the CDR3 is TGTGCCAGCGTCCTCGTCGGGGGCACAGATACGCAGTATTTT.

This clonotype was observed a few times. The chain carries TRBV5-1 and TRBJ2-7; TRBD2 aligns across 9 bases. Per the germline V gene, CDR1 is SGHRS and CDR2 is YFSETQ. J was trimmed by 3 bases and V by 2 bases; bases with no gene match: 6. This CDR3 comprises 15 residues. CDR3 bases: TGCGCCAGCAGCTTTAGCGGGAGAACCCACTACGAGCAGTACTTC. Protein product: CASSFSGRTHYEQYF.

The chain uses TRBV7-9 and TRBJ2-7; TRBD2 might be the D (5 bases). Between the trimmed V and J ends, which lost 7 bases and 2 bases, there was a span of 15 bases. Per germline, CDR1 SEHNR and CDR2 FQNEAQ (reference sequence). CDR3 length: 14 residues. CDR3 in amino acids: CASTLNSVPYEQYF. The DNA for the CDR3 is TGTGCCAGCACCCTTAATAGCGTTCCCTACGAGCAGTACTTC.

The rearrangement joins TRBV20-1 to TRBJ2-3; D might be TRBD2 (7 bases). Trimming pared 3 bases from V and 6 bases from J, leaving 16 bases between. The CDR3 runs to 14 residues. CDR1 and CDR2 (germline): DFQATT, SNEGSKA (reference sequence). The CDR3: CSASTGGGGDTQYF. Here the CDR3 DNA reads TGCAGTGCTAGTACGGGGGGCGGGGGCGATACGCAGTATTTT.

This clonotype was counted only a few times. The chain joins TRBV7-2 to TRBJ2-1, with a possible D match to TRBD2 (6 bases). The CDR3 covers 15 residues. From germline, CDR1 is SGHTA and CDR2 FQGNSA. V lost 3 bases to trimming and J lost 3 bases, with 12 bases between them. The CDR3 is CASSFSLAIYNEQFF. In nucleotides, the CDR3 is TGTGCCAGCAGCTTTAGTCTAGCGATCTACAATGAGCAGTTCTTC.

V and J are TRBV3-1 and TRBJ2-5; tentatively, D is TRBD1 or TRBD2 (5 bases each). The length of the CDR3 is 14 residues. V was shortened by 1 base and J by 7 bases, with 13 bases between the two germline ends. Germline V gene data show CDR1 as LGHDT and CDR2 as YNNKEL (reference sequence). The CDR3 protein is CASSQVGEGRTQYF. Here the CDR3 DNA reads TGTGCCAGCAGCCAAGTTGGAGAGGGACGGACCCAGTACTTC.

The J gene is TRBJ2-6, the V gene TRBV18; D possibly uses TRBD1 or TRBD2 (5 bases each). CDR1 and CDR2 (germline): KGHSH, LQKENI. V shed 1 base and J shed 0 bases, with 7 bases lying between them. The length of the CDR3 is 16 residues. CDR3 loop: CASSPLGDSGANVLTF. CDR3 sequence (DNA): TGTGCCAGCTCACCACTGGGGGACTCTGGGGCCAACGTCCTGACTTTC.

This chain links TRBV2 with TRBJ2-5, with D tentatively TRBD1 (6 bases). Germline V gene lookup returns CDR1 SNHLY and CDR2 FYNNEI. With 5 bases removed from V and 1 base from J, the gap between germline ends came to 11 bases. The CDR3 has 14 amino acids. The CDR3 DNA reads as TGTGCCAGCAGTCGAGGGGGTCCCCAAGAGACCCAGTACTTC. As protein: CASSRGGPQETQYF.

This clonotype was seen more than once but under ten times. The V call is TRBV27, the J call TRBJ2-2; 7 bases match TRBD2. CDR3 length: 13 amino acids. Germline CDR1 is MNHEY and CDR2 is SMNVEV (reference sequence). The CDR3 loop reads CATCGGNTGELFF. In DNA, the CDR3 is TGTGCTACGTGCGGGGGGAACACCGGGGAGCTGTTTTTT.